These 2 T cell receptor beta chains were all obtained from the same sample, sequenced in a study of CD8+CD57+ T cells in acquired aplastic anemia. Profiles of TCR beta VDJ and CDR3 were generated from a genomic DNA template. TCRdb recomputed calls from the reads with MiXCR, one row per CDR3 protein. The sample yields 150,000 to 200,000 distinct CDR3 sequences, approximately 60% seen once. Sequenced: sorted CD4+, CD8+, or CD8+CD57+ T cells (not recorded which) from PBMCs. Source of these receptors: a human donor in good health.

The CDR3 bases are TGTGCCAGCAGCCAAGGAATTACCGGGACAGAGAACACTGAAGCTTTCTTT. Translated, it gives CASSQGITGTENTEAFF. The genes are TRBV14 and TRBJ1-1; 7 bases map to TRBD1. The CDR3 has 17 amino acids. Trimming removed 1 base from V and 1 base from J; junction bases left unmatched: 9. From germline, CDR1 is SGHDN and CDR2 FVKESK. The entire variable domain, with the rest obtained from reference TRBV14 and TRBJ1-1, is as follows: EAGVTQFPSHSVIEKGQTVTLRCDPISGHDNLYWYRRVMGKEIKFLLHFVKESKQDESGMPNNRFLAERTGGTYSTLKVQPAELEDSGVYFCASSQGITGTENTEAFFGQGTRLTVV.

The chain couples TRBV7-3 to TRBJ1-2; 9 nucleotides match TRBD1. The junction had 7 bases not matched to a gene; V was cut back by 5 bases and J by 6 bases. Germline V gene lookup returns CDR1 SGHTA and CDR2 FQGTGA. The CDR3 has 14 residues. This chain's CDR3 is CASSPMGQGDGYTF. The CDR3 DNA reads TGTGCCAGCAGCCCTATGGGACAGGGCGATGGCTACACCTTC.